This TCR beta chain came from a study of shared clonotypes between healthy human individuals. Germline V gene data show CDR1 as DFQATT and CDR2 as SNEGSKA (reference sequence). V shed 5 bases and J shed 7 bases, with 12 bases lying between them. This CDR3 comprises 11 residues. About this clone itself: Its antigen is still unknown. Other DNA sequences in this specimen translate into the identical CDR3.

Participating donors were healthy, HIV-negative adults free of recent acute infections or vaccinations. Study conclusions and caveats: Larger estimated richness was generally recorded for naive subsets relative to memory subsets.

Clones were read by immunoSEQ multiplex PCR, and TCRdb kept only the in-frame ones, dropping some. The sample records fewer than 1.6 million clones, 97% to 99% being singletons. The genes are TRBV20-1 and TRBJ2-7; TRBD1 is a possible D gene (7 bases). What was sequenced was naive CD4+ T cells sorted from blood. Subset in this sample: CD45RA+ positively selected. The TCR was taken from a man aged 30-40 years in good health. The CDR3: CSARDSGEQYF. In DNA form, the CDR3 reads TGCAGTGCTCGGGACAGCGGGGAGCAGTACTTC.